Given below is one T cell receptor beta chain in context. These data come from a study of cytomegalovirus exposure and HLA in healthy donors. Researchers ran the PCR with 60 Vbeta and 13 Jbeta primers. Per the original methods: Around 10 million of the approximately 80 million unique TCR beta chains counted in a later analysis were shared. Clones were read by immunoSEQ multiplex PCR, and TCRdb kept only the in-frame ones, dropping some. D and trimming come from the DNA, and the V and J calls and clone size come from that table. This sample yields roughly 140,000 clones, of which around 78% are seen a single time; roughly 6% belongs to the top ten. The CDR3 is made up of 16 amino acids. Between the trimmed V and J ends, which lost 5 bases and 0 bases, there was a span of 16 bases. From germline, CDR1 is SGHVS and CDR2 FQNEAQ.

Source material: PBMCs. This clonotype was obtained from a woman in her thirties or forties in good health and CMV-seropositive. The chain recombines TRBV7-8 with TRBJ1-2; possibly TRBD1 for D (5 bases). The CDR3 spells CASSERGGSANYGYTF. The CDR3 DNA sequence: TGTGCCAGCAGCGAACGGGGGGGGTCAGCTAACTATGGCTACACCTTC.